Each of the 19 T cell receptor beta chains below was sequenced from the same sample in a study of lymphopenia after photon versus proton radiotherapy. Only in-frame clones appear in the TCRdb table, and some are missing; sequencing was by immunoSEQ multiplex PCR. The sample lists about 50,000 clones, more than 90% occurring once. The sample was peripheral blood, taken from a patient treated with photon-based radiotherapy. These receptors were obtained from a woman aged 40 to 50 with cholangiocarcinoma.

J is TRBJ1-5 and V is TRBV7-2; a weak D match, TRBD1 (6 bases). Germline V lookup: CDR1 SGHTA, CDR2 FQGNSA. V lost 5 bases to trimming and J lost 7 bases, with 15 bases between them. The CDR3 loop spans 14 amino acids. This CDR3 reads CASSVLGGRQPQHF. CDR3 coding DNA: TGTGCCAGCAGCGTATTAGGGGGTAGGCAGCCCCAGCATTTT.

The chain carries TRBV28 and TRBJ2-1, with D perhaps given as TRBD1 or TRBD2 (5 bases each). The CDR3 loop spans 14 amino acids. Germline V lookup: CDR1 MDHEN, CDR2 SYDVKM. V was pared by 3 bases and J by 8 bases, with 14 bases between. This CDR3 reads CASSLRDRGHEQFF. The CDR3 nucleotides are TGTGCCAGCAGTTTGAGGGACCGGGGACATGAGCAGTTCTTC.

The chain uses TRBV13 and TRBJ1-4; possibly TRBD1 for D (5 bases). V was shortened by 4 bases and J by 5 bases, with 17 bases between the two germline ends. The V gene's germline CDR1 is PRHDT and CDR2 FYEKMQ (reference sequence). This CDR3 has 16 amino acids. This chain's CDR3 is CASSYSDVRGNEKLFF. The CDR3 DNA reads TGTGCCAGCAGCTACTCGGACGTTAGGGGAAATGAAAAACTGTTTTTT.

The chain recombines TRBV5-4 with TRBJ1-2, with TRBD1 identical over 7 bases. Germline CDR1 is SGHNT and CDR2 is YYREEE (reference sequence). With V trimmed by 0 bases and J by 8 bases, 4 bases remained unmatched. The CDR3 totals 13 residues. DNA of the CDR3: TGTGCCAGCAGCTTGGACAGGGGCAAGGGCTACACCTTC. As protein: CASSLDRGKGYTF.

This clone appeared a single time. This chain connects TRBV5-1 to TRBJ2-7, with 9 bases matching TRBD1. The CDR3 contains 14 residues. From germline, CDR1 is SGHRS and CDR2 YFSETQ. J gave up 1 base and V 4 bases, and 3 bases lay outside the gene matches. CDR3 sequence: CASSMGQGSYEQYF. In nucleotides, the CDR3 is TGCGCCAGCAGCATGGGACAGGGTTCCTACGAGCAGTACTTC.

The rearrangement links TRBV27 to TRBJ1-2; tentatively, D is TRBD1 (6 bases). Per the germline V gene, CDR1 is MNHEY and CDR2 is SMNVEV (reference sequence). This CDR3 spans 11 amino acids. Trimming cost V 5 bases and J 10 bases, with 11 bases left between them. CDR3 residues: CASSNGGFYTF. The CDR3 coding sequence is TGTGCCAGCAGTAATGGGGGCTTCTACACCTTC.

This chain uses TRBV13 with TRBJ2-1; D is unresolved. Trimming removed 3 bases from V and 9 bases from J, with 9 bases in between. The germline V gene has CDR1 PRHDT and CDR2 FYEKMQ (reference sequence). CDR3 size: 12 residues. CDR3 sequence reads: CASSFGFREQFF. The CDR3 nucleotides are TGTGCCAGCAGCTTTGGGTTCCGTGAGCAGTTCTTC.

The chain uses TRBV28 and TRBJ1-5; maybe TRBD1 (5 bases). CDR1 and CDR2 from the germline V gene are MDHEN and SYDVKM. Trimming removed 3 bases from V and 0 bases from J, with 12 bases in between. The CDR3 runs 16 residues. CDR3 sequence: CASSFSRQNSNQPQHF. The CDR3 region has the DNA TGTGCCAGCAGTTTCTCCCGACAGAATAGCAATCAGCCCCAGCATTTT.

The CDR3 DNA is TGTGCCACCAGCGTAGGGGGGCGCCGGAAGAACACTGAAGCTTTCTTT. As protein: CATSVGGRRKNTEAFF. V is TRBV15 and J is TRBJ1-1, with TRBD1 as a possible D gene (6 bases). The V and J ends lost 5 bases and 1 base respectively, with 17 bases between them. The germline V gene encodes CDR1 LNHNV and CDR2 YYDKDF (reference sequence). The CDR3 is 16 amino acids.

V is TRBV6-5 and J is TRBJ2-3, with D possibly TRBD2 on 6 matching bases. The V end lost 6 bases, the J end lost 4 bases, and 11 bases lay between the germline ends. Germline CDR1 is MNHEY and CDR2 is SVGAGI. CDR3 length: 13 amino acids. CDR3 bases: TGTGCCAGCAGGGCCTCGGGGGCAGATACGCAGTATTTT. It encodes CASRASGADTQYF.

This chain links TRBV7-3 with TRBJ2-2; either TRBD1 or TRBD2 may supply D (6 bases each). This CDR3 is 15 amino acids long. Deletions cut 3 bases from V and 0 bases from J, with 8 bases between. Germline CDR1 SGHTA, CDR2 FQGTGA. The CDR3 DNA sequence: TGTGCCAGCAGCTTCGGGGGCGCGAACACCGGGGAGCTGTTTTTT. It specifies CASSFGGANTGELFF.

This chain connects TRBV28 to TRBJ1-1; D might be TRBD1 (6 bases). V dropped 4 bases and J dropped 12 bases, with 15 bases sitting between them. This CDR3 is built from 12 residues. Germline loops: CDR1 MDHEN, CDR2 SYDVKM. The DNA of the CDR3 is TGTGCCAGCAGTTACCAGGGGATATCAACTTTCTTT. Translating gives CASSYQGISTFF.

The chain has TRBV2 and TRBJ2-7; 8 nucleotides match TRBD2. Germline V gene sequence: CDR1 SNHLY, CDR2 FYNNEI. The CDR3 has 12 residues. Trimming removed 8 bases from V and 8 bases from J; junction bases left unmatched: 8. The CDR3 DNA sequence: TGTGCCAGCGGGGCCGGGGGGGCCAAGCAGTACTTC. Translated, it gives CASGAGGAKQYF.

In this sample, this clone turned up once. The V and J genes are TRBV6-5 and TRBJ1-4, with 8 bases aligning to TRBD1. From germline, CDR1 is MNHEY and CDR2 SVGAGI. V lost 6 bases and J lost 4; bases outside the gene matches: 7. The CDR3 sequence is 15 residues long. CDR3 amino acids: CASRPRDRFNEKLFF. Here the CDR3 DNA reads TGTGCCAGCAGACCCCGGGACAGGTTTAATGAAAAACTGTTTTTT.

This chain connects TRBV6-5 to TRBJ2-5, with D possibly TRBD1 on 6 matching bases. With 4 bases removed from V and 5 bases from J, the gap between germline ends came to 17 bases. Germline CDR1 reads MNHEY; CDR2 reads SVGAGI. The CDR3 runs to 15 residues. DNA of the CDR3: TGTGCCAGCAGTTCCCCGACAGGCTTGGGCGAGACCCAGTACTTC. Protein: CASSSPTGLGETQYF.

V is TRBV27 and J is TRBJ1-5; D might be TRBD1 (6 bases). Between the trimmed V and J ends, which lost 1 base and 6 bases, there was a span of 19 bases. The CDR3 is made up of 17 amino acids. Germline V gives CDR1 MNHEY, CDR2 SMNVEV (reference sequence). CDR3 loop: CASSLWGVGGGGQPQHF. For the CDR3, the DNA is TGTGCCAGCAGTTTATGGGGAGTTGGGGGGGGCGGTCAGCCCCAGCATTTT.

CDR3 bases: TGTGCCAGCAGGAAAGAAGAGAACTATGGCTACACCTTC. Translation gives CASRKEENYGYTF. The rearrangement links TRBV2 to TRBJ1-2; unclear D gene. V was cut by 6 bases and J by 2 bases, with 10 bases left in between. The CDR3 is 13 amino acids. In germline, CDR1 is SNHLY, CDR2 FYNNEI.

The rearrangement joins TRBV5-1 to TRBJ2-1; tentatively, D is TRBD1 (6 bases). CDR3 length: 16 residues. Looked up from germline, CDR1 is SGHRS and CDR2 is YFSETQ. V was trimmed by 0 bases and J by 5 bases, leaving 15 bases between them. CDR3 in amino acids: CASSLDAVRGNNEQFF. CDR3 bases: TGCGCCAGCAGCTTGGATGCGGTCAGGGGAAACAATGAGCAGTTCTTC. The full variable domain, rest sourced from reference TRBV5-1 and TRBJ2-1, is KAGVTQTPRYLIKTRGQQVTLSCSPISGHRSVSWYQQTPGQGLQFLFEYFSETQRNKGNFPGRFSGRQFSNSRSEMNVSTLELGDSALYLCASSLDAVRGNNEQFFGPGTRLTVL.

The CDR3 here is CASSLRLRDVDYGYTF. The CDR3 nucleotides read TGTGCCAGCAGTTTACGACTCCGGGACGTCGACTATGGCTACACCTTC. J is TRBJ1-2 and V is TRBV27; possible D gene TRBD1, 5 bases. Trimming pared 2 bases from V and 3 bases from J, leaving 16 bases between. CDR1 MNHEY and CDR2 SMNVEV come from the germline V gene (reference sequence). The CDR3 is made up of 16 amino acids.